The 20 T cell receptor beta chains below come from one sample, sequenced in a study of regulatory T cells in long-lasting Graves disease. TCR beta libraries were built with iRepertoire HTBI primers and Arm-PCR of CDR3 regions. From the multiplex PCR reads, TCRdb called clonotypes with MiXCR, one entry per CDR3 protein. This sample carries a few hundred thousand distinct CDR3 sequences, 15% to 20% of them seen once, and the ten largest clones take around 13%. Regarding time point: newly diagnosed GD, antithyroid drugs for less than 3 months. Extracted PBMC RNA gave rise to the TCR library. In addition, the sample was reused for a study of T cells in Graves' hyperthyroidism and ophthalmopathy.

The source material was peripheral blood mononuclear cells (PBMCs), sampled at new diagnosis, from a patient treated with antithyroid drugs. These receptors were collected from a woman aged 25 to 39 with Graves disease.

This clonotype was observed many times. This chain joins TRBV6-5 and TRBJ1-5; unclear D gene. The CDR3 is made up of 14 amino acids. V was clipped by 1 base and J by 2 bases, with 6 bases between them. Germline loops: CDR1 MNHEY, CDR2 SVGAGI. CDR3 loop: CASSYYGGNQPQHF. DNA of the CDR3: TGTGCCAGCAGTTACTATGGTGGCAATCAGCCCCAGCATTTT.

This clonotype occurred many times. The chain combines TRBV20-1 with TRBJ1-1, with TRBD1 identical over 7 bases. The CDR3 has 14 residues. Germline CDR1 DFQATT, CDR2 SNEGSKA (reference sequence). The V gene end was trimmed by 3 bases and the J gene end by 3 bases; junction bases not matched to a gene: 7. CDR3 nucleotides: TGCAGTGCTAGCAACCCGGGACAGTACACTGAAGCTTTCTTT. Its protein product is CSASNPGQYTEAFF.

There are many counts of this clonotype. This rearrangement joins TRBV5-8 to TRBJ1-5; perhaps TRBD1 as D (5 bases). The CDR3 contains 17 residues. Trimming cost V 0 bases and J 6 bases, with 19 bases left between them. Per germline, CDR1 SGHTS and CDR2 YDEGEE. The CDR3 region is CASSLGSSQVGGQPQHF. CDR3 sequence (DNA): TGTGCCAGCAGCTTGGGTTCTTCACAGGTTGGCGGTCAGCCCCAGCATTTT.

Notes on this clonotype: Germline is not matched at one junction end, which may reflect a read error. V gene TRBV18 combines with J gene TRBJ1-1; D unclear. This CDR3 contains 15 residues. Looked up from germline, CDR1 is KGHSH and CDR2 is LQKENI. CDR3 in DNA: TGTGCCAGCCCACCTTGGCCGACTTATGGGACTGAAGCTTTCTTT. This gives the protein CASPPWPTYGTEAFF.

There are many counts of this clonotype. J is TRBJ2-2 and V is TRBV5-1; 7 bases agree with TRBD2. Germline trimming cut 4 bases from V and 0 bases from J; bases unmatched to any gene: 3. Germline V gene lookup returns CDR1 SGHRS and CDR2 YFSETQ. The CDR3 runs 15 residues. CDR3 sequence reads: CASSPGGPNTGELFF. The CDR3 DNA reads TGCGCCAGCAGCCCGGGAGGTCCGAACACCGGGGAGCTGTTTTTT.

CDR3 nucleotide sequence: TGCGCCAGCAGCCTGCCCGGGGGGCGAAACAAAAACATTCAGTACTTC. This translates into CASSLPGGRNKNIQYF. The chain links TRBV4-1 to TRBJ2-4; weak D call: TRBD2 (7 bases). This CDR3 has 16 residues. Germline CDR1 reads MGHRA; CDR2 reads YSYEKL. V was pared by 4 bases and J by 3 bases, with 16 bases between.

This clonotype was seen more than once but under ten times. The V and J genes are TRBV6-1 and TRBJ1-5, with 8 bases identical to TRBD1. The junction had 8 bases not matched to a gene; V was cut back by 9 bases and J by 7 bases. Germline assignment: CDR1 MNHNS and CDR2 SASEGT. The CDR3 is made up of 13 amino acids. The CDR3 DNA follows: TGTGCCAGTAGGACAGGGATAGACCAGCCCCAGCATTTT. Its protein product is CASRTGIDQPQHF.

The table lists this clonotype with many counts. The rearrangement joins TRBV5-1 to TRBJ1-6; 11 bases fit TRBD1. The ends lost 4 bases at V and 10 bases at J; junction bases unmatched: 16. CDR1 SGHRS and CDR2 YFSETQ come from the germline V gene. The CDR3 has 18 amino acids. In DNA, the CDR3 is TGCGCCAGCAGCGACCGGGACAGGGGGTTCTCCCGTGGATCACCCCTCCACTTT. It encodes CASSDRDRGFSRGSPLHF.

This clonotype was observed a handful of times. The gene calls are TRBV20-1 and TRBJ2-1; D is undetermined. Germline assignment: CDR1 DFQATT and CDR2 SNEGSKA (reference sequence). Trimming removed 5 bases at V and 4 bases at J, with 6 bases between. CDR3 length equals 11 residues. This chain's CDR3 is CSALEYNEQFF. CDR3 coding DNA: TGCAGTGCTCTCGAATACAATGAGCAGTTCTTC.

This clonotype was found many times. As DNA, the CDR3 is TGTGCCAGCAGTTCCCGACTGATCTCTGGGGCCAACGTCCTGACTTTC. Its protein product is CASSSRLISGANVLTF. V is TRBV6-2 or TRBV6-3 and J is TRBJ2-6; no clear D. V shed 4 bases and J shed 0 bases, with 10 bases lying between them. Per germline, CDR1 MNHEY and CDR2 SVGEGT. The CDR3 has 16 amino acids.

In this sample, this clonotype turned up many times. The chain employs TRBV7-2 and TRBJ2-5; 8 nucleotides line up with TRBD2. V gave up 4 bases and J gave up 2 bases; unmatched junction bases: 6. The CDR3 extends over 15 amino acids. Germline V lookup: CDR1 SGHTA, CDR2 FQGNSA. CDR3 amino acids: CASSSRVAGQETQYF. The CDR3 DNA is TGTGCCAGCAGCTCCAGAGTAGCGGGGCAAGAGACCCAGTACTTC.

This clonotype was counted many times. The junction differs from germline at one of its ends, possibly a read error. The chain carries TRBV18 and TRBJ2-2; 9 bases fit TRBD1. CDR3 length equals 12 residues. Germline values: CDR1 KGHSH, CDR2 LQKENI. The CDR3 sequence is CASSPRDREVFF. The CDR3 coding sequence is TGTGCCAGCTCACCACGGGACAGGGAGGTGTTTTTT.

This clonotype was detected many times. The chain links TRBV7-2 to TRBJ1-1; D is perhaps TRBD1 (5 bases). The germline CDR1 and CDR2 sequences are SGHTA and FQGNSA. CDR3 length equals 15 residues. V lost 4 bases and J 0 bases, leaving 12 bases between the germline ends. CDR3 bases: TGTGCCAGCAGCTGGGCAGGGAGGATGAACACTGAAGCTTTCTTT. Translated: CASSWAGRMNTEAFF.

This clonotype was counted at least ten times. The genes are TRBV28 and TRBJ1-2; D is uncertain. Trimming left V 7 bases short and J 5 bases short, with 17 bases between. This CDR3 spans 14 amino acids. Germline V gene data show CDR1 as MDHEN and CDR2 as SYDVKM. The CDR3: CASITGSRGYGYTF. The CDR3 nucleotides are TGTGCCAGCATTACCGGGTCGAGAGGGTATGGCTACACCTTC.

This clonotype showed up just a few times. A junction end diverges from the germline sequence, so it may reflect a read error. This chain connects TRBV7-2 to TRBJ1-1; D is undetermined. The germline CDR1 and CDR2 sequences are SGHTA and FQGNSA. This CDR3 is 14 amino acids long. The CDR3 DNA reads as TGTGCCAGCAGCTTTTATGGTTCGAACACTGAAGCTCTCTTT. It codes for CASSFYGSNTEALF.

This clonotype was seen repeatedly, ten times or more. CDR3: CASSKGLEATTGELFF. The CDR3, as DNA: TGTGCCAGCAGCAAGGGACTAGAGGCGACAACCGGGGAGCTGTTTTTT. V gene TRBV7-6 combines with J gene TRBJ2-2; 8 bases are a match to TRBD2. V dropped 5 bases and J dropped 5; count of bases not matched to a gene: 10. This CDR3 spans 16 amino acids. Germline CDR1 is SGHVS and CDR2 is FNYEAQ.

This clonotype was counted at least ten times. The chain carries TRBV18 and TRBJ2-7; 8 bases are a match to TRBD2. The germline gives CDR1 KGHSH, CDR2 LQKENI. J was trimmed by 5 bases and V by 3 bases; bases with no gene match: 3. The CDR3 runs to 13 residues. For the CDR3, the DNA is TGTGCCAGCTCACCGGCGGGGGGCCACGAGCAGTACTTC. It specifies CASSPAGGHEQYF.

This clonotype was picked up many times. The chain links TRBV7-2 to TRBJ1-6; no reliable D call. The germline V gene has CDR1 SGHTA and CDR2 FQGNSA. V was cut by 5 bases and J by 8 bases, with 10 bases left in between. CDR3 size: 13 residues. The CDR3 sequence: CASSPEVYSPLHF. Written as DNA, the CDR3 is TGTGCCAGCAGCCCTGAAGTATATTCACCCCTCCACTTT. Looking up the rest from reference TRBV7-2 and TRBJ1-6 gives the full variable domain: GAGVSQSPSNKVTEKGKDVELRCDPISGHTALYWYRQSLGQGLEFLIYFQGNSAPDKSGLPSDRFSAERTGGSVSTLTIQRTQQEDSAVYLCASSPEVYSPLHFGNGTRLTVT.

This clonotype showed up many times. V usage is TRBV5-5 and J usage is TRBJ2-5; 7 nucleotides align to TRBD2. After removal of 2 bases from V and 2 bases from J, the junction contained 6 bases not matched to a gene. Germline CDR1 reads SGHKS; CDR2 reads YYEKEE (reference sequence). The CDR3 runs to 15 residues. CDR3 sequence reads: CASSFQGGWQETQYF. The CDR3 region has the DNA TGTGCCAGCAGCTTTCAGGGAGGGTGGCAAGAGACCCAGTACTTC.

This clonotype was seen ten or more times. This chain links TRBV2 with TRBJ1-2, with D possibly matching TRBD1 (5 bases). Trimming stripped 2 bases from V and 6 bases from J, with 19 bases between. Per the germline V gene, CDR1 is SNHLY and CDR2 is FYNNEI. CDR3 size: 16 residues. CDR3 nucleotides: TGTGCCAGCAGTGAATTTTCGGTTTGGGGGTTTGATGGCTACACCTTC. It encodes CASSEFSVWGFDGYTF.